A selection of T cell receptor beta chains follows, all from one sample in a study of blood T cells in healthy people across ages. TCRdb reprocessed the 5' RACE reads with MiXCR, giving one entry per CDR3 protein. Of roughly 1,700,000 distinct CDR3 sequences in the sample, 28% were seen once. Specimen: blood. All receptors derive from a woman younger than 45 in good health. Each CDR3 is given with its conserved first and last residue. Each record gives: CDR3 protein, CDR3 DNA, D gene, clone size, V gene, J gene. A D gene is named only where the DNA matches it firmly. Clone size is given for some rows only: seen once, a few or many times, or a class if the clone is expanded.

CASSYSIVVEHANYGYTF	TGTGCCAGCAGTTACTCGATAGTTGTAGAGCATGCTAACTATGGCTACACCTTC	NA	NA	TRBV6-5	TRBJ1-2
CSATGTSRQTQYF	TGCAGCGCGACCGGGACTAGCAGGCAGACCCAGTACTTC	TRBD2	many	TRBV29-1	TRBJ2-5
CASSLLGQPTNEKLFF	TGTGCCAGCAGCCTCCTAGGACAGCCAACTAATGAAAAACTGTTTTTT	NA	once	TRBV14	TRBJ1-4
CASSLEPPGNEQFF	TGTGCCAGCAGCTTGGAGCCACCAGGCAATGAGCAGTTCTTC	NA	NA	TRBV5-5	TRBJ2-1
CASSLTTTNKQGQGQGDGYTF	TGCGCCAGCAGCTTGACAACTACCAATAAACAGGGACAGGGACAAGGTGATGGCTACACCTTC	TRBD1	many	TRBV5-1	TRBJ1-2
CASSLGIYNEQFF	TGTGCCAGCAGCTTAGGAATCTACAATGAGCAGTTCTTC	NA	many	TRBV7-2	TRBJ2-1
CSAHYNEQYF	TGCAGTGCTCACTACAATGAGCAGTACTTC	NA	few	TRBV20-1	TRBJ2-7
CASSPQVASTDAQYF	TGTGCCAGCAGTCCTCAGGTGGCTAGCACAGATGCGCAGTATTTT	NA	NA	TRBV12-3/TRBV12-4	TRBJ2-3
CASSLAIRDRGYEQYF	TGTGCCAGCAGCTTAGCTATAAGGGACAGGGGGTACGAGCAGTACTTC	TRBD1	many	TRBV7-2	TRBJ2-7
CASTSDRSGETQYF	TGTGCCAGCACCTCCGACAGGAGCGGAGAGACCCAGTACTTC	NA	NA	TRBV6-5	TRBJ2-5
CASSLGVAGGTDTQYF	TGTGCCAGCAGCTTAGGAGTGGCAGGGGGGACAGATACGCAGTATTTT	NA	NA	TRBV7-2	TRBJ2-3
CASSLGTLYNEQFF	TGTGCCAGCAGCCTCGGGACCCTATACAATGAGCAGTTCTTC	NA	many	TRBV12-3/TRBV12-4	TRBJ2-1
CASSPNPWTGGQPQHF	TGTGCCAGCTCACCCAACCCTTGGACAGGAGGGCAGCCCCAGCATTTT	TRBD1	few	TRBV18	TRBJ1-5
CASGSGDNEQFF	TGTGCCTCGGGTAGCGGGGATAATGAGCAGTTCTTC	TRBD2	few	TRBV27	TRBJ2-1
CSAAIPSGLSTDTQYF	TGCAGTGCTGCCATCCCTAGCGGTCTAAGCACAGATACGCAGTACTTC	TRBD2	NA	TRBV20-1	TRBJ2-7
CASSLKTSGSDIQYF	TGCGCCAGCAGCTTGAAGACTAGCGGGAGCGACATTCAGTACTTC	TRBD2	many	TRBV5-1	TRBJ2-4
CASSPGRTGSNYGYTF	TGTGCCAGCAGTCCGGGCCGGACAGGGTCTAACTATGGCTACACCTTC	TRBD1	few	TRBV6-1	TRBJ1-2
CASSLGQGRGPSSYEQYF	TGTGCCAGCAGTTTAGGACAGGGTCGAGGGCCTAGCTCCTACGAGCAGTACTTC	TRBD1	few	TRBV12-3/TRBV12-4	TRBJ2-7
CASSNPLGPEPQHF	TGTGCCAGCAGTAACCCACTCGGCCCGGAACCCCAGCATTTT	NA	few	TRBV6-6	TRBJ1-5
CSVEGQSMNAEAFF	TGCAGCGTTGAGGGACAGTCCATGAACGCTGAAGCTTTCTTT	TRBD1	few	TRBV29-1	TRBJ1-1